The rows below give T cell receptor beta chains drawn from one sample of a study. A single record per CDR3 protein comes from TCRdb applying MiXCR to the 5' RACE reads. The repertoire holds roughly 20,000 distinct CDR3 sequences, 30% seen once, with 2.2% in the top ten. Sequencing was performed on tumor-infiltrating naive CD4+ T cells sorted from the breast tumor. The receptors come from a female donor with breast cancer. The CDR3 runs from the conserved cysteine through the conserved F or W. D genes are given only for firm matches. Where a row states a size, it is once, few, many or the class of an expanded clone; other rows omit it.

NA	many	TRBV7-2	TRBJ1-1	CASSLAIGQLEAFF	TGTGCCAGCAGCTTAGCTATTGGACAGTTAGAAGCTTTCTTT
NA	NA	TRBV6-1	TRBJ2-1	CASSEPRSHLRLQSF	TGTGCCAGCAGTGAACCCCGTTCTCATTTAAGATTGCAGTCCTTC
NA	many	TRBV3-1	TRBJ2-2	CASGWAGELFF	TGTGCCAGCGGATGGGCCGGGGAGCTGTTTTTT
NA	medium-sized	TRBV4-1	TRBJ2-7	CASSLVGAYEQYF	TGCGCCAGCAGCCTCGTTGGGGCCTACGAGCAGTACTTC
NA	many	TRBV12-3/TRBV12-4	TRBJ1-5	CASSLFRSEIQPQHF	TGTGCCAGCAGTTTGTTTAGGTCGGAGATTCAGCCCCAGCATTTT
NA	NA	TRBV20-1	TRBJ2-7	CSPRREVHEQYF	TGCAGTCCTAGACGGGAAGTCCACGAGCAGTACTTC
TRBD1	NA	TRBV5-1	TRBJ1-1	CAGSDRMGTAMNTEAFF	TGCGCCGGCAGCGATAGGATGGGGACAGCCATGAACACTGAAGCTTTCTTT
TRBD1	medium-sized	TRBV10-2	TRBJ1-1	CASRWTGQKAMNTEAFF	TGCGCCAGCAGGTGGACAGGGCAAAAAGCAATGAACACTGAAGCTTTCTTT
TRBD2	many	TRBV7-9	TRBJ2-5	CASSLMGGREETQYF	TGTGCCAGCAGCTTAATGGGCGGGAGGGAAGAGACCCAGTACTTC
NA	NA	TRBV7-8	TRBJ1-2	CASSLRDYGYTF	TGTGCCAGCAGCTTACGGGACTATGGCTACACCTTC
TRBD2	many	TRBV30	TRBJ2-1	CAWEAGSPLSYNEQFF	TGTGCCTGGGAAGCGGGAAGCCCCTTATCCTACAATGAGCAGTTCTTC
TRBD2	NA	TRBV15	TRBJ2-1	CATSMASGGYNEQFF	TGTGCCACCAGCATGGCTAGCGGGGGATACAATGAGCAGTTCTTC
NA	few	TRBV6-5	TRBJ2-2	CASSYGTYANTGELFF	TGTGCCAGCAGTTACGGGACTTACGCGAACACCGGGGAGCTGTTTTTT
NA	medium-sized	TRBV6-5	TRBJ1-5	CASSYRSGIGPQHF	TGTGCCAGCAGTTACCGCTCAGGGATCGGGCCCCAGCATTTT
TRBD2	few	TRBV6-4	TRBJ2-1	CASSDGRTSGYNEQFF	TGTGCCAGCAGTGATGGGCGGACTAGCGGGTACAATGAGCAGTTCTTC
NA	many	TRBV4-2	TRBJ2-1	CASSQPPEQGRGLIF	TGTGCCAGCAGCCAGCCCCCCGAGCAAGGCAGGGGATTAATCTTC
TRBD1	many	TRBV5-1	TRBJ1-4	CASSRGRSTNEKLFF	TGCGCCAGCAGCAGGGGGCGATCCACTAATGAAAAACTGTTTTTT
NA	NA	TRBV6-1	TRBJ2-7	CASSEGGRGPYEQYF	TGTGCCAGCAGTGAAGGGGGCAGGGGACCCTACGAGCAGTACTTC
NA	medium-sized	TRBV29-1	TRBJ1-1	CSVNGGGRAFF	TGCAGCGTTAACGGGGGGGGCAGGGCTTTCTTT
NA	few	TRBV2	TRBJ1-1	CASSDGGRMNTEAFF	TGTGCCAGCAGTGACGGGGGGCGTATGAACACTGAAGCTTTCTTT
NA	few	TRBV6-6	TRBJ2-1	CASVRDPSGDEQFF	TGTGCCAGCGTTCGGGACCCCTCAGGAGATGAGCAGTTCTTC
NA	medium-sized	TRBV4-2	TRBJ2-1	CASSQGASDEQFF	TGTGCCAGCAGCCAAGGGGCGAGTGATGAGCAGTTCTTC
NA	NA	TRBV20-1	TRBJ2-1	CSATDGGLGSSYNEQFF	TGCAGTGCTACGGACGGGGGGCTAGGGAGCTCCTACAATGAGCAGTTCTTC
NA	few	TRBV12-3/TRBV12-4	TRBJ1-1	CASSFSVNTEAFF	TGTGCCAGCAGTTTCTCCGTGAACACTGAAGCTTTCTTT
TRBD2	NA	TRBV7-3	TRBJ2-1	CASSLLAGNYNEQFF	TGTGCCAGCAGCCTACTAGCGGGGAACTACAATGAGCAGTTCTTC
TRBD2	few	TRBV20-1	TRBJ2-7	CSAGLGPREQYF	TGCAGTGCGGGACTAGGTCCTCGCGAGCAGTACTTC
TRBD1	many	TRBV6-6	TRBJ1-1	CASSRQGNTEAFF	TGTGCCAGCAGCCGACAGGGAAACACTGAAGCTTTCTTT
TRBD2	medium-sized	TRBV20-1	TRBJ2-1	CSAREGQRGDEQFF	TGCAGTGCTAGGGAGGGCCAGCGGGGAGACGAGCAGTTCTTC
NA	NA	TRBV6-1	TRBJ2-1	CASIGVLSSYNEQFF	TGTGCCAGCATAGGGGTTCTTAGCTCCTACAATGAGCAGTTCTTC
TRBD1	many	TRBV20-1	TRBJ1-1	CSARDRTGAGTEAFF	TGCAGTGCTAGAGATAGGACAGGGGCTGGGACTGAAGCTTTCTTT
NA	few	TRBV6-5	TRBJ2-3	CASRPRGAGGTDTQYF	TGTGCCAGCAGACCCCGGGGGGCGGGGGGCACAGATACGCAGTATTTT
NA	medium-sized	TRBV20-1	TRBJ1-1	CSADRRINTEAFF	TGCAGTGCTGATCGACGGATCAACACTGAAGCTTTCTTT
NA	few	TRBV4-2	TRBJ2-5	CASSQDRSGRPTGTQYF	TGTGCCAGCAGCCAAGATCGTTCGGGACGACCTACAGGGACCCAGTACTTC
NA	NA	TRBV20-1	TRBJ2-4	CGAGDAGGRRDIQYF	TGCGGTGCTGGAGATGCCGGGGGGCGCCGAGACATTCAGTACTTC
NA	many	TRBV20-1	TRBJ2-1	CSASSGNSYNEQFF	TGCAGTGCTAGTTCCGGGAACTCCTACAATGAGCAGTTCTTC
TRBD1	NA	TRBV24-1	TRBJ2-1	CARGRGLHEQFF	TGTGCCAGAGGCAGGGGGCTCCATGAGCAGTTCTTC
NA	NA	TRBV6-1	TRBJ2-7	CASTGKDGTYEQYF	TGTGCCAGCACCGGTAAGGACGGGACATACGAGCAGTACTTC
TRBD1	few	TRBV6-5	TRBJ1-6	CASRDQGAISPLHF	TGTGCCAGCAGAGATCAGGGGGCGATTTCACCCCTCCACTTT
NA	medium-sized	TRBV12-3/TRBV12-4	TRBJ1-5	CASSLVSPMPQHF	TGTGCCAGCAGTTTGGTCAGTCCGATGCCCCAGCATTTT
NA	NA	TRBV6-1	TRBJ1-5	CACNVGFNQPQHF	TGTGCCTGCAACGTAGGGTTTAATCAGCCCCAGCATTTC
TRBD2	many	TRBV20-1	TRBJ2-7	CSAPTVLGTSAYEQYF	TGCAGTGCTCCTACCGTTTTGGGGACTAGCGCTTACGAGCAGTACTTC
NA	few	TRBV20-1	TRBJ1-3	CSAPKARGDTIYF	TGCAGTGCTCCCAAGGCCAGGGGTGACACCATATATTTT
NA	NA	TRBV12-3/TRBV12-4	TRBJ2-3	CASSSSGDTQYF	TGTGCCAGCAGCTCCAGCGGGGATACGCAGTATTTT
NA	medium-sized	TRBV20-1	TRBJ1-1	CSARESGSGTEAFF	TGCAGTGCTAGAGAATCCGGGAGCGGCACTGAAGCTTTCTTT
NA	medium-sized	TRBV20-1	TRBJ1-1	CSAQGRQANTEAFF	TGCAGTGCCCAGGGGCGACAGGCGAACACTGAAGCTTTCTTT
TRBD1	many	TRBV7-2	TRBJ1-2	CASSPTGNYGYTF	TGTGCCAGCAGCCCGACAGGGAACTATGGCTACACCTTC
NA	few	TRBV20-1	TRBJ1-2	CSAKQGVDYGYTF	TGCAGTGCTAAACAGGGTGTCGACTATGGCTACACCTTC
NA	NA	TRBV7-8	TRBJ2-3	CASSSPRRAGNTQYF	TGTGCCAGCAGCTCTCCTAGGCGGGCGGGGAATACGCAGTATTTT
NA	few	TRBV7-9	TRBJ1-6	CASSLSTASYNSPLHF	TGTGCCAGCAGCTTATCAACGGCTAGCTATAATTCACCCCTCCACTTT
NA	NA	TRBV18	TRBJ2-7	CASSTVQNDYEQYF	TGTGCCAGCTCAACAGTTCAGAATGACTACGAGCAGTACTTC
NA	medium-sized	TRBV6-5	TRBJ1-2	CASSFGITPIGYTF	TGTGCCAGCAGTTTTGGTATAACGCCCATTGGCTACACCTTC
NA	NA	TRBV14	TRBJ2-1	CASSQLAPESNEQFF	TGTGCCAGCAGCCAACTAGCTCCCGAGAGCAATGAGCAGTTCTTC
NA	medium-sized	TRBV20-1	TRBJ1-2	CSARVPETGYYGYTF	TGCAGTGCTAGAGTCCCGGAGACCGGCTACTATGGCTACACCTTC